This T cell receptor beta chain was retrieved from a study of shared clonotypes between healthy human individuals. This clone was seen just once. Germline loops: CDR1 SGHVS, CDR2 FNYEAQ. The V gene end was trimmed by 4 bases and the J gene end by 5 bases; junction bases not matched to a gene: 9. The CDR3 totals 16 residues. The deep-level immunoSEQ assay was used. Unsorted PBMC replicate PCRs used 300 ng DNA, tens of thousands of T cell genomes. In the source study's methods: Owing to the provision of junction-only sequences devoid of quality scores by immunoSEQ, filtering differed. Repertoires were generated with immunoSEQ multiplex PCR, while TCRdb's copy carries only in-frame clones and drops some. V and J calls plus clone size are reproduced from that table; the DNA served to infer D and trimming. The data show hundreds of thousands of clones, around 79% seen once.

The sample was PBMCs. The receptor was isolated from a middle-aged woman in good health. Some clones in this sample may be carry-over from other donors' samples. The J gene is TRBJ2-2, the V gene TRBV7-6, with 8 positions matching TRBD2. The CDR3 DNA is TGTGCCAGCAGCTCCGGGGTAGCGGGGAATACCGGGGAGCTGTTTTTT. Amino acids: CASSSGVAGNTGELFF.